This T cell receptor beta chain was identified during a study of T-cell memory formation after mild COVID-19. Study-wide findings and caveats: Largely, contracting CD4+ clones fell within CM and EM, and contracting CD8+ clones within EMRA. What remained unconfirmed was the SARS-CoV-2 specificity of second-wave clones peaking on day 37.

The TCR alpha and TCR beta cDNA libraries, bearing sample barcodes and UMIs, were generated by 5'RACE using constant-segment primers. TCRdb reprocessed the 5' RACE reads with MiXCR, giving one entry per CDR3 protein. Among some 210,000 distinct CDR3 sequences listed, about 10% were seen once. CDR3 size: 15 residues. Germline CDR1 reads DFQATT; CDR2 reads SNEGSKA (reference sequence). The V end was cut by 3 bases, the J end by 2 bases, with 14 bases between. This clonotype was detected ten times or more. Its antigen remains unidentified. The sequenced material came from PBMCs or a T cell subset sorted from them (not recorded which). The rearrangement uses TRBV20-1 and TRBJ1-3; D call uncertain. The source is a man between 18 and 29 years old who had mild COVID-19 (a few samples of this study predate the infection). Cell type and time point are not known. DNA of the CDR3: TGCAGTGCTAGTCCCTCGGCAGCTGCTGGAAACACCATATATTTT. This sequence encodes CSASPSAAAGNTIYF.